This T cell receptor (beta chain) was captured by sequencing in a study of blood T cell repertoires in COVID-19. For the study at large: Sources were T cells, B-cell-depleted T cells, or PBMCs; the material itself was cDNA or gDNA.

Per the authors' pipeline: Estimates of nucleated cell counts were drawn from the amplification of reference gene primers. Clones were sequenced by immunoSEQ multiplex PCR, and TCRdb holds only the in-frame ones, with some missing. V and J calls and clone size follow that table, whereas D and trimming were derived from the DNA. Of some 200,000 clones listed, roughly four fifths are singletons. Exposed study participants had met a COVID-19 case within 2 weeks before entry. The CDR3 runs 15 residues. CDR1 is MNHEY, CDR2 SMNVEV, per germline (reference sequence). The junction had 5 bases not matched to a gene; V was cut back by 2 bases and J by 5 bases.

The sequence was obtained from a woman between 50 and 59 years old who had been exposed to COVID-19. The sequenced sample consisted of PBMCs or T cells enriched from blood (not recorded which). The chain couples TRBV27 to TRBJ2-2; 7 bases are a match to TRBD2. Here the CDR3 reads CASSLHGEGTGELFF. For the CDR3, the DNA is TGTGCCAGCAGTTTACACGGGGAGGGGACCGGGGAGCTGTTTTTT.